This T cell receptor beta chain was captured in a study of T cell responses to AZD1222 COVID-19 vaccine. Clones were sequenced by immunoSEQ multiplex PCR, and TCRdb holds only the in-frame ones, with some missing. The data contain 170,000 or so clones, 87% of them singletons. The clonotype was recovered from an adult in good health. Sequenced here: peripheral blood, sampled on day 0 of AZD1222 vaccination.

The CDR3 DNA follows: TGTGCCAGCAGCTTAGCAACCCATAGAAACACTGAAGCTTTCTTT. This gives the protein CASSLATHRNTEAFF. The rearrangement joins TRBV7-8 to TRBJ1-1; D ambiguous. CDR1 is SGHVS, CDR2 FQNEAQ, per germline. The CDR3 sequence is 15 residues long. Between the trimmed V and J ends, which lost 0 bases and 2 bases, there was a span of 10 bases.